The 27 T cell receptor beta chains reported below all come from one sample, sequenced in a study of blood T cell repertoires in COVID-19. Profiled with immunoSEQ multiplex PCR; TCRdb holds only in-frame clones, not every one. This table holds some 200,000 clones, roughly 82% found once. The specimen sequenced was PBMCs or T cells enriched from blood (not recorded which). These TCRs come from a man aged 40-49 years who had recovered from COVID-19.

The J gene is TRBJ1-5, the V gene TRBV30, with D unresolved. Trimming stripped 6 bases from V and 4 bases from J, with 16 bases between. The CDR3 totals 14 residues. Germline-derived CDR1 and CDR2 are GTSNPN and SVGIG (reference sequence). CDR3 in DNA: TGTGCCTGTGCTTTTGAGGAGGGTAATCAGCCCCAGCATTTT. This codes for CACAFEEGNQPQHF.

The chain uses TRBV29-1 and TRBJ1-2; D is perhaps TRBD1 (5 bases). CDR3 length equals 14 residues. Trimming took 3 bases from V and 4 from J, leaving 15 bases between them. In germline, CDR1 is SQVTM, CDR2 ANQGSEA. The CDR3 region has the DNA TGCAGCGTTGATAATCCGGCGGGGACCTATGGCTACACCTTC. Its translation is CSVDNPAGTYGYTF.

The chain employs TRBV6-2 or TRBV6-3 and TRBJ2-1; 8 bases agree with TRBD2. This CDR3 region has 18 residues. CDR1 is MNHEY, CDR2 SVGEGT, per germline. The ends lost 2 bases at V and 4 bases at J; junction bases unmatched: 13. In nucleotides, the CDR3 is TGTGCCAGCAGTTACGAGCTATCTAGGACTAGCCATTACAATGAGCAGTTCTTC. It is translated as CASSYELSRTSHYNEQFF.

The chain uses TRBV7-6 and TRBJ2-5, with D tentatively TRBD2 (5 bases). CDR3 length: 14 amino acids. With 3 bases removed from V and 5 bases from J, the gap between germline ends came to 13 bases. Looked up from germline, CDR1 is SGHVS and CDR2 is FNYEAQ. The CDR3 region is CASSLTTPSETQYF. CDR3 in DNA: TGTGCCAGCAGCTTGACTACCCCTTCGGAGACCCAGTACTTC.

The chain carries TRBV30 and TRBJ2-1; TRBD2 agrees at 10 bases. The CDR3 runs to 17 residues. J was trimmed by 0 bases and V by 3 bases; bases with no gene match: 8. CDR1 and CDR2 from the germline V gene are GTSNPN and SVGIG (reference sequence). The CDR3: CAWRGGASGSSYNEQFF. The DNA of the CDR3 is TGTGCCTGGAGGGGAGGCGCTAGCGGGAGCTCCTACAATGAGCAGTTCTTC.

The chain uses TRBV18 and TRBJ2-7; 8 nucleotides match TRBD2. This CDR3 comprises 15 residues. V was pared by 3 bases and J by 3 bases, with 7 bases of the junction left unmatched. Germline loops: CDR1 KGHSH, CDR2 LQKENI. This chain's CDR3 is CASSPAGGPLYEQYV. For the CDR3, the DNA is TGTGCCAGCTCACCTGCGGGAGGCCCCCTCTACGAGCAGTACGTC.

V usage is TRBV21-1 and J usage is TRBJ1-5; the table assigns TRBD1, which was not confirmed against the DNA. TRBV21-1 has pseudogene status. CDR3 length: 17 residues. In nucleotides, the CDR3 is TGTGCCAGCAGCAAAAGAAGCGCGGACAGGGGTAATCAGCCCCAGCATTTT. Amino acid sequence: CASSKRSADRGNQPQHF.

The V call is TRBV19, the J call TRBJ1-2; TRBD1 matches 9 bases. CDR1 LNHDA and CDR2 SQIVND come from the germline V gene (reference sequence). The CDR3 covers 14 residues. V dropped 3 bases and J dropped 7; count of bases not matched to a gene: 6. The CDR3 coding sequence is TGTGCCAGTAGTATCGTCACAGGGGGCCTTGGCTACACCTTC. As protein: CASSIVTGGLGYTF.

The J gene is TRBJ1-2, the V gene TRBV28; 11 bases match TRBD1. The CDR3 has 14 residues. Looked up from germline, CDR1 is MDHEN and CDR2 is SYDVKM. The J segment lost 1 base and the V segment lost 8 bases, leaving 3 bases of the junction unmatched. The CDR3 sequence: CASSGTGGNYGYTF. The CDR3 nucleotides are TGTGCCAGCTCAGGGACAGGGGGTAACTATGGCTACACCTTC.

The rearrangement joins TRBV30 to TRBJ2-3; D possibly corresponds to TRBD2 (5 bases). The V end was cut by 5 bases, the J end by 2 bases, with 17 bases between. Germline V gene lookup returns CDR1 GTSNPN and CDR2 SVGIG (reference sequence). The CDR3 totals 15 residues. The CDR3 here is CAWAHGGQHTDTQYF. The CDR3 DNA reads TGTGCCTGGGCCCACGGCGGGCAGCACACAGATACGCAGTATTTT.

The chain carries TRBV4-2 and TRBJ1-4, with 12 bases that match TRBD1. Unmatched junction bases numbered 10, after V lost 0 bases and J lost 5 bases. Germline lookup yields CDR1 LGHNA and CDR2 YNFKEQ. The CDR3 runs 19 residues. CDR3 coding DNA: TGTGCCAGCAGCCAAGATACCGGGACAGGGGGCGGCCAAAATGAAAAACTGTTTTTT. Translated: CASSQDTGTGGGQNEKLFF.

V gene TRBV7-3 combines with J gene TRBJ2-1; 9 bases are a match to TRBD1. V shed 2 bases and J 0 bases; nucleotides not matched to a gene: 2. CDR3 length: 16 residues. Germline V CDR1 and CDR2: SGHTA, FQGTGA. As DNA, the CDR3 is TGTGCCAGCAGCTTAGGGGGACAGGGCTCCTACAATGAGCAGTTCTTC. It codes for CASSLGGQGSYNEQFF.

This chain joins TRBV6-6 and TRBJ2-5; possibly TRBD2 for D (6 bases). Between the trimmed V and J ends, which lost 2 bases and 4 bases, there was a span of 14 bases. Germline V gene lookup returns CDR1 MNHNY and CDR2 SVGAGI (reference sequence). The CDR3 spans 15 residues. For the CDR3, the DNA is TGTGCCAGCAGTTACAAGCGGGTTGCCTCAGAGACCCAGTACTTC. Its protein product is CASSYKRVASETQYF.

The chain links TRBV4-1 to TRBJ1-1, with D possibly TRBD1 on 5 matching bases. The CDR3 has 14 amino acids. Germline values: CDR1 MGHRA, CDR2 YSYEKL. Trimming left V 4 bases short and J 2 bases short, with 11 bases between. The CDR3 protein is CASSPPGGNTEAFF. The DNA for the CDR3 is TGCGCCAGCAGCCCCCCCGGGGGAAACACTGAAGCTTTCTTT.

This chain uses TRBV20-1 with TRBJ2-7; a possible D gene is TRBD2 (6 bases). This CDR3 has 15 amino acids. The germline gives CDR1 DFQATT, CDR2 SNEGSKA (reference sequence). Trimming left V 3 bases short and J 0 bases short, with 15 bases between. For the CDR3, the DNA is TGCAGTGCTAGTCAGCTCATAGCGGCCTCCTACGAGCAGTACTTC. This sequence encodes CSASQLIAASYEQYF.

The genes are TRBV30 and TRBJ1-4, with 8 bases fitting TRBD1. The CDR3 has 14 amino acids. CDR1 is GTSNPN and CDR2 is SVGIG in the germline V gene (reference sequence). V lost 4 bases to trimming and J lost 7 bases; unmatched junction nucleotides: 8. CDR3 DNA sequence: TGTGCCTGGAACTCACAGGGGGGGAGTGAAAAACTGTTTTTT. Translation gives CAWNSQGGSEKLFF.

This chain links TRBV30 with TRBJ1-2; D is undetermined. V was shortened by 7 bases and J by 4 bases, with 22 bases between the two germline ends. This CDR3 is built from 15 residues. Germline loops: CDR1 GTSNPN, CDR2 SVGIG (reference sequence). The CDR3 coding sequence is TGTGCCTCGGGATTTGGAGGGCAGAGAAGCTATGGCTACACCTTC. Protein sequence: CASGFGGQRSYGYTF.

The chain employs TRBV6-4 and TRBJ2-3; TRBD1 matches 7 bases. Unmatched junction bases numbered 4, after V lost 8 bases and J lost 2 bases. This CDR3 spans 13 amino acids. Germline V gene sequence: CDR1 MRHNA, CDR2 SNTAGT. For the CDR3, the DNA is TGTGCCAGCCAGGGACAGTCCACAGATACGCAGTATTTT. Translation: CASQGQSTDTQYF.

This chain links TRBV28 with TRBJ2-1; 16 bases are a match to TRBD2. This CDR3 comprises 19 residues. Germline V CDR1 and CDR2: MDHEN, SYDVKM. Trimming removed 5 bases from V and 7 bases from J; junction bases left unmatched: 14. This chain's CDR3 is CASSDGTSGRGVGRNEQFF. The CDR3 nucleotides read TGTGCCAGCAGTGACGGGACTAGCGGGAGGGGAGTCGGAAGGAATGAGCAGTTCTTC.

The chain is built from TRBV7-8 and TRBJ1-2; perhaps TRBD1 as D (6 bases). Germline-derived CDR1 and CDR2 are SGHVS and FQNEAQ. There are 17 residues in the CDR3. The germline V and J ends were trimmed by 1 base and 8 bases, with 23 bases remaining between them. The CDR3 nucleotides are TGTGCCAGCAGCTTAGGAACAGGGACCGCCGTCCGGAAGGGCTACACCTTC. Amino acids: CASSLGTGTAVRKGYTF.

The V call is TRBV2, the J call TRBJ2-3; D is perhaps TRBD2 (6 bases). The CDR3 has 15 residues. V was pared by 1 base and J by 3 bases, with 11 bases between. CDR1 is SNHLY, CDR2 FYNNEI, per germline. CDR3 sequence reads: CASSEEGGNTDTQYF. CDR3 in DNA: TGTGCCAGCAGTGAAGAGGGCGGGAATACAGATACGCAGTATTTT.

Only a few counts were recorded for this clone. The CDR3 region is CASRDRNYNSPLHF. CDR3 bases: TGTGCCAGTAGGGACAGGAACTATAATTCACCCCTCCACTTT. The gene calls are TRBV19 and TRBJ1-6, with 7 positions matching TRBD1. Trimming cost V 6 bases and J 3 bases; bases outside gene matches: 2. The CDR3 loop spans 14 amino acids. Germline V gene data show CDR1 as LNHDA and CDR2 as SQIVND (reference sequence).

The J gene is TRBJ1-3, the V gene TRBV11-3, with D unresolved. The CDR3 has 13 residues. V was cut by 6 bases and J by 2 bases, with 8 bases left in between. The V gene's germline CDR1 is SGHNT and CDR2 YENEEA. CDR3 in amino acids: CASSSQAGNTIYF. Written as DNA, the CDR3 is TGTGCCAGCAGTTCTCAGGCTGGAAACACCATATATTTT.

The chain combines TRBV15 with TRBJ2-2; tentatively, D is TRBD1 (6 bases). V lost 3 bases and J lost 1, with 12 bases in between. This CDR3 spans 16 amino acids. Germline V lookup: CDR1 LNHNV, CDR2 YYDKDF (reference sequence). The CDR3 is CATSRARTENTGELFF. Here the CDR3 DNA reads TGTGCCACCAGCAGGGCTCGGACAGAGAACACCGGGGAGCTGTTTTTT.

The chain employs TRBV28 and TRBJ2-3; 8 nucleotides match TRBD2. The CDR3 extends over 17 amino acids. Germline trimming cut 4 bases from V and 4 bases from J; bases unmatched to any gene: 13. Germline assignment: CDR1 MDHEN and CDR2 SYDVKM. CDR3 DNA: TGTGCCAGCAGTTCGACTAGCGCCCTCAGAACGGCAGATACGCAGTATTTT. This encodes CASSSTSALRTADTQYF.

The V gene is TRBV12-3 or TRBV12-4, the J gene TRBJ2-7, with a tentative D call TRBD1 (6 bases). Trimming took 8 bases from V and 4 from J, leaving 15 bases between them. The CDR3 contains 13 residues. CDR3 residues: CASLYQGGYEQYF. The DNA for the CDR3 is TGTGCCAGCTTATACCAAGGGGGTTACGAGCAGTACTTC.

This chain connects TRBV29-1 to TRBJ2-3; D remains ambiguous. V shed 5 bases and J shed 2 bases, with 11 bases lying between them. Germline values: CDR1 SQVTM, CDR2 ANQGSEA. This CDR3 is 13 amino acids long. The CDR3 DNA sequence: TGCAGCGTTTACAGAAAACTCACAGATACGCAGTATTTT. Its translation is CSVYRKLTDTQYF.